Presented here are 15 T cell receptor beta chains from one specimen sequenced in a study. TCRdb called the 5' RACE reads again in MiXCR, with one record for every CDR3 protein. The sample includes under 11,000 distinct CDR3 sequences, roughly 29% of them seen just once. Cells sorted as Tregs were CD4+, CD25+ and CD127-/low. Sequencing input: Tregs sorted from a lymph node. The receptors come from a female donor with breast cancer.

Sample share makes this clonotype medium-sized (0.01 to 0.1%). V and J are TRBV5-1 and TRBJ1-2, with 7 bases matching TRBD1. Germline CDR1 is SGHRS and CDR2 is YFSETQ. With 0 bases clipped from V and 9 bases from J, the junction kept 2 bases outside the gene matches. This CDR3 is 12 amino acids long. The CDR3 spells CASSLAGGSYTF. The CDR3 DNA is TGCGCCAGCAGCTTGGCAGGGGGGAGCTACACCTTC.

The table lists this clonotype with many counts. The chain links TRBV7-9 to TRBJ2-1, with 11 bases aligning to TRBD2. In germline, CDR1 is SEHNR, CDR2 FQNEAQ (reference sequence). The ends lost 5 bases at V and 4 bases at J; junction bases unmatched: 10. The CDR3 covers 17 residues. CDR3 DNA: TGTGCCAGCAGCCCCAGGACTAGCGGGCACTTTTACAATGAGCAGTTCTTC. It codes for CASSPRTSGHFYNEQFF.

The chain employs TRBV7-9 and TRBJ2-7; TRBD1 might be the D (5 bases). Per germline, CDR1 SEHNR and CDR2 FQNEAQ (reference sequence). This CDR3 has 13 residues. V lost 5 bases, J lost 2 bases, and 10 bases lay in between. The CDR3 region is CASSSRQTYEQYF. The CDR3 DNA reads TGTGCCAGCAGCAGCCGACAGACCTACGAGCAGTACTTC.

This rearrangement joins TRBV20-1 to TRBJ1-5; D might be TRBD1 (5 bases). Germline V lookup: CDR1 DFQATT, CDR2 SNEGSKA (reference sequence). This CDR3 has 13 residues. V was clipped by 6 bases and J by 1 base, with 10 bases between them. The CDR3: CSATGLSNQPQHF. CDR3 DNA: TGCAGTGCAACGGGACTGAGCAATCAGCCCCAGCATTTT.

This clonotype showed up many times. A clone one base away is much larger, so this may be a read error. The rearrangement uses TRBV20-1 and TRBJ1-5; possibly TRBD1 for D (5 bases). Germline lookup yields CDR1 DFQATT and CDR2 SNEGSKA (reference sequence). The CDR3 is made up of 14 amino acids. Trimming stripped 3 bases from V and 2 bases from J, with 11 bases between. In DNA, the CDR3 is TGCAGTGCTAGGCCAGGGTATGGCAATCAGCCCCAGCATTTT. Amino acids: CSARPGYGNQPQHF.

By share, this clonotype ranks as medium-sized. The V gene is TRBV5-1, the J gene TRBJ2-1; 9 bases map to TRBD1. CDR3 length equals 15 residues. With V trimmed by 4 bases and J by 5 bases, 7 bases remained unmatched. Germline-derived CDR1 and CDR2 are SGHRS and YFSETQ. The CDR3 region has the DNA TGCGCCAGCAGCAACAGGGACAGGGCCAACAATGAGCAGTTCTTC. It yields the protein CASSNRDRANNEQFF.

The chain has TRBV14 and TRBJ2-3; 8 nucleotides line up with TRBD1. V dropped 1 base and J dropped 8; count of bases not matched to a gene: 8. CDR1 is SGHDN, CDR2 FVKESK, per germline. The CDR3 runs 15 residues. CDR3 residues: CASSQGQGSAVTQYF. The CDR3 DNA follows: TGTGCCAGCAGCCAAGGACAGGGGTCTGCCGTTACGCAGTATTTT.

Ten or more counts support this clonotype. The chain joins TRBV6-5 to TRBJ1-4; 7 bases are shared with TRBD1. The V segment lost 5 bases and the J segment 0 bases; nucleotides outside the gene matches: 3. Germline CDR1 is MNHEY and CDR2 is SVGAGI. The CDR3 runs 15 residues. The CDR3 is CASSVQGATNEKLFF. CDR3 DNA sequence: TGTGCCAGCAGTGTCCAGGGGGCAACTAATGAAAAACTGTTTTTT.

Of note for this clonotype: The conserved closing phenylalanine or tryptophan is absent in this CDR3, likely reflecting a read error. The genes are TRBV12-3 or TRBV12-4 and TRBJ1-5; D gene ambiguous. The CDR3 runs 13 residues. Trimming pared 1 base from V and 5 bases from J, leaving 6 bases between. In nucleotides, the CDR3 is TGTGCCAGCAGTTTAGGATCAGATCAGCCCCAGCATTCT. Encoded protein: CASSLGSDQPQHS.

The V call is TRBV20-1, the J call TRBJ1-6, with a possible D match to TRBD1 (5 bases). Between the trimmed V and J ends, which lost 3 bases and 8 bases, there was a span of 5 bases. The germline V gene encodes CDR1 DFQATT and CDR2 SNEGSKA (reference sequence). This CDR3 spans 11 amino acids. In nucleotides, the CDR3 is TGCAGTGCTAGGGGGGATTCACCCCTCCACTTT. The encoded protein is CSARGDSPLHF.

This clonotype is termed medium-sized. This chain's CDR3 is CASSQAQANQPQHF. The CDR3 DNA reads TGCGCCAGCAGCCAAGCGCAGGCTAATCAGCCCCAGCATTTT. The chain combines TRBV4-1 with TRBJ1-5, with unresolved D. The CDR3 runs 14 residues. Trimming removed 1 base from V and 4 bases from J, with 8 bases in between. The germline gives CDR1 MGHRA, CDR2 YSYEKL.

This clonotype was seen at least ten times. In DNA, the CDR3 is TGCAGTGCTAGTTGGGACTCTGGGGGAGAAGAGTTCTTC. It codes for CSASWDSGGEEFF. The chain uses TRBV20-1 and TRBJ2-1; weak D call: TRBD2 (6 bases). CDR1 and CDR2 (germline): DFQATT, SNEGSKA (reference sequence). V shed 3 bases and J shed 14 bases, with 20 bases lying between them. The CDR3 is made up of 13 amino acids.

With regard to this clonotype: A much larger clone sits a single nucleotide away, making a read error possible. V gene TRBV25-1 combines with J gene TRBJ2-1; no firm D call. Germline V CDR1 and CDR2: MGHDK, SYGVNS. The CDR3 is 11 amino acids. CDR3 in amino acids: CATGRYNGQFF. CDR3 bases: TGTGCCACTGGCAGGTACAATGGGCAGTTCTTC.

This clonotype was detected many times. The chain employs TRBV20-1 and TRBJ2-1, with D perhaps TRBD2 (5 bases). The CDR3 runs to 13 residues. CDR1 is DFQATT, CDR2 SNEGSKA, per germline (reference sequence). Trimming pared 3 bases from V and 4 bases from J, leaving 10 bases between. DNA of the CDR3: TGCAGTGCTAGCGGGAATACTTACAATGAGCAGTTCTTC. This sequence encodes CSASGNTYNEQFF.

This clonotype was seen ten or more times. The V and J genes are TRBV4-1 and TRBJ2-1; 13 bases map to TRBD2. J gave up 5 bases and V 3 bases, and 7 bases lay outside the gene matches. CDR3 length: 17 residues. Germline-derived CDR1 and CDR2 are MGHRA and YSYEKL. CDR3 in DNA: TGCGCCAGCAGCCACCCCGGGACTAGCGGGGTTCACAATGAGCAGTTCTTC. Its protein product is CASSHPGTSGVHNEQFF.